This T cell receptor (beta chain) derives from a study of shared clonotypes between healthy human individuals. Only CD45RO-negative cells positively selected for CCR7 counted as naive CD8 cells, so terminally differentiated effector memory CD45RA+ cells were excluded. The CDR3 has 14 amino acids. The V gene's germline CDR1 is SGHDN and CDR2 FVKESK. The V gene lost 5 bases and the J gene lost 2 bases, with 11 bases spanning the gap. Study processing details: ImmunoSEQ yielded junction-only sequences lacking quality scores, so filtering differed. TCRdb's copy holds only in-frame clones and misses some; the assay was immunoSEQ multiplex PCR. V and J calls and clone size are those listed in that table; D and trimming were worked out from the DNA. This sample has about 1.9 million clones, with 93% found just once. Overall study results and limits: With few donors, the genetic and exposure-history diversity represented was limited. Generation probabilities were higher for clonotypes shared across all four sorted-subset donors than for unshared ones. Around 5% of naive CD4 clonotypes were common to a few donors.

A word on this clone: Its antigen is unidentified.

What was sequenced was naive CD8+ T cells from PBMCs. The clonotype originates from a man aged 18 to 29 in good health. Some clones in this sample may be carry-over from other donors' samples. The V and J genes are TRBV14 and TRBJ2-3; D gene uncertain. The CDR3 nucleotides read TGTGCCAGCAGCGCCTTAGGGTTCACAGATACGCAGTATTTT. Its translation is CASSALGFTDTQYF.